This TCR beta chain was captured in a study of regulatory T cells in long-lasting Graves disease. Germline-derived CDR1 and CDR2 are MNHEY and SVGEGT. V was shortened by 5 bases and J by 8 bases, with 12 bases between the two germline ends. The CDR3 contains 12 residues. Time point reported: newly diagnosed GD, antithyroid drugs for less than 3 months. Extracted PBMC RNA gave rise to the TCR library. There are many counts of this clonotype. Construction of TCR beta libraries relied on iRepertoire HTBI primers and on Arm-PCR targeting CDR3 regions. MiXCR, applied by TCRdb to the multiplex PCR reads, yields one record per CDR3 protein. This table has 250,000 to 300,000 distinct CDR3 sequences, under 20% appearing once. The sample was also linked to a second study, of T cells in Graves' hyperthyroidism and ophthalmopathy. That report adds: A lack of ophthalmopathy progression within 18 months defined stable Graves' hyperthyroidism. Hyperthyroidism, newly diagnosed and lasting under 2 months, affected patients aged 18 to 65. Initially, a first-round RT-PCR of the TCR CDR3 employed the HTBI primer set.

The chain couples TRBV6-2 or TRBV6-3 to TRBJ2-5; no clear D gene. This TCR was sampled from a woman in her thirties with Graves disease. Sequences were derived from peripheral blood mononuclear cells (PBMCs), sampled at new diagnosis, from a patient treated with antithyroid drugs. The CDR3 sequence: CASSEIKLTQYF. CDR3 nucleotide sequence: TGTGCCAGCAGTGAAATTAAGCTTACCCAGTACTTC.